One sample yielded the 7 T cell receptor beta chains listed below, sequenced in a study of cytomegalovirus exposure and HLA in healthy donors. Libraries were prepared by immunoSEQ multiplex PCR; TCRdb keeps only in-frame clonotypes and omits some of them. The sample has around 62,000 clones, around nine tenths seen once. What was sequenced was PBMCs. These receptors came from a woman younger than 30 in good health and CMV-seronegative.

This chain uses TRBV28 with TRBJ2-5, with D possibly being TRBD2 (5 bases). The V gene's germline CDR1 is MDHEN and CDR2 SYDVKM. CDR3 length: 11 amino acids. Trimming left V 7 bases short and J 4 bases short, with 7 bases between. The DNA for the CDR3 is TGTGCCAGCACCGGACTAGAGACCCAGTACTTC. Protein product: CASTGLETQYF.

The CDR3 nucleotides read TGTGCCAGCAGCTTAGAAACTAGCGGGGCGACGCAGTATTTT. Its translation is CASSLETSGATQYF. V and J are TRBV7-9 and TRBJ2-3, with 10 positions matching TRBD2. Losses at the gene ends were 1 base for V and 9 bases for J; bases not matched to a gene: 4. The CDR3 is 14 amino acids. Germline-derived CDR1 and CDR2 are SEHNR and FQNEAQ (reference sequence).

The V and J genes are TRBV7-9 and TRBJ2-7; unclear D gene. The germline V gene encodes CDR1 SEHNR and CDR2 FQNEAQ (reference sequence). The V end lost 1 base, the J end lost 0 bases, and 7 bases lay between the germline ends. The CDR3 is 14 amino acids. Here the CDR3 DNA reads TGTGCCAGCAGCTTAGAAACTTTCTCCTACGAGCAGTACTTC. It specifies CASSLETFSYEQYF.

This clone was recorded only once. This sequence joins TRBV7-8 and TRBJ1-2; no reliable D call. CDR1 is SGHVS, CDR2 FQNEAQ, per germline. The CDR3 extends over 12 amino acids. The V gene lost 1 base and the J gene lost 3 bases, with 3 bases spanning the gap. The CDR3 region has the DNA TGTGCCAGCAGCTTAGTCTACTATGGCTACACCTTC. Protein sequence: CASSLVYYGYTF.

This chain uses TRBV7-9 with TRBJ1-1, with D possibly matching TRBD1 (5 bases). The germline V gene has CDR1 SEHNR and CDR2 FQNEAQ (reference sequence). CDR3 length: 15 amino acids. V was clipped by 6 bases and J by 3 bases, with 17 bases between them. CDR3 region: CASSHYDGGHTEAFF. CDR3 nucleotides: TGTGCCAGCAGTCACTATGACGGGGGTCACACTGAAGCTTTCTTT.

This sequence joins TRBV5-1 and TRBJ2-1; possible D gene TRBD2, 5 bases. This CDR3 comprises 16 residues. V was pared by 3 bases and J by 0 bases, with 13 bases between. The germline gives CDR1 SGHRS, CDR2 YFSETQ. In DNA form, the CDR3 reads TGCGCCAGCAGCTCGTACCTAGGGAGCTCCTACAATGAGCAGTTCTTC. Protein product: CASSSYLGSSYNEQFF.

This clone was found once. The V gene is TRBV6-1, the J gene TRBJ2-2; tentatively, D is TRBD2 (6 bases). Trimming removed 3 bases from V and 3 bases from J, with 8 bases in between. The CDR3 sequence is 14 residues long. Germline V lookup: CDR1 MNHNS, CDR2 SASEGT. The CDR3 spells CASSEGLYTGELFF. The CDR3 DNA follows: TGTGCCAGCAGTGAGGGACTCTACACCGGGGAGCTGTTTTTT.